These 19 T cell receptor beta chains were sequenced from one sample in a study of control samples from healthy donors and cancer patients. Sequencing was performed with immunoSEQ multiplex PCR; in TCRdb, only in-frame clones are kept and a portion is missing. The sample has about 58,000 clones, about 95% seen once. Specimen: blood. The origin of the receptors is a man aged 25-45 years in good health.

This clone was seen once. The genes are TRBV5-1 and TRBJ2-1, with 8 bases that match TRBD1. The germline CDR1 and CDR2 sequences are SGHRS and YFSETQ. With V trimmed by 4 bases and J by 8 bases, 8 bases remained unmatched. The CDR3 is 14 residues long. This chain's CDR3 is CASSPGLDRDEQFF. CDR3 bases: TGCGCCAGCAGCCCAGGACTGGACAGGGATGAGCAGTTCTTC.

J is TRBJ2-7 and V is TRBV6-5; D may be TRBD1 (6 bases). This CDR3 is 12 amino acids long. Trimming took off 8 bases at V and 3 bases at J, with 11 bases between the two ends. Germline V gene data show CDR1 as MNHEY and CDR2 as SVGAGI. The CDR3 DNA is TGTGCCAGCTCTACAGGGCTCTACGAGCAGTACTTC. Encoded protein: CASSTGLYEQYF.

The J gene is TRBJ1-1, the V gene TRBV7-8; 7 nucleotides line up with TRBD1. CDR1 is SGHVS, CDR2 FQNEAQ, per germline. This CDR3 contains 13 residues. J gave up 8 bases and V 1 base, and 4 bases lay outside the gene matches. DNA for the CDR3: TGTGCCAGCAGCTTAGGAGGGACAGACGAAGCTTTCTTT. This encodes CASSLGGTDEAFF.

The chain joins TRBV5-4 to TRBJ2-3, with D unclear. The germline V and J ends were trimmed by 0 bases and 1 base, with 6 bases remaining between them. The CDR3 is 14 residues long. CDR1 is SGHNT and CDR2 is YYREEE in the germline V gene (reference sequence). The CDR3 DNA sequence: TGTGCCAGCAGCTTGGCGGAAGGCACAGATACGCAGTATTTT. Translating gives CASSLAEGTDTQYF.

The genes are TRBV7-2 and TRBJ2-3; D is ambiguous. CDR1 is SGHTA, CDR2 FQGNSA, per germline. The CDR3 length is 13 residues. V dropped 5 bases and J dropped 0 bases, with 6 bases sitting between them. CDR3 bases: TGTGCCAGCAGCGGCTATAGCACAGATACGCAGTATTTT. Encoded protein: CASSGYSTDTQYF. Based on the CDR3 plus reference TRBV7-2 and TRBJ2-3, the full variable domain is GAGVSQSPSNKVTEKGKDVELRCDPISGHTALYWYRQSLGQGLEFLIYFQGNSAPDKSGLPSDRFSAERTGGSVSTLTIQRTQQEDSAVYLCASSGYSTDTQYFGPGTRLTVL.

A note on this clone: At one of its ends the junction is not consistent with the germline gene, which may arise from a read error. The chain is built from TRBV3-1 (or the pseudogene TRBV3-2) and TRBJ1-2; perhaps TRBD1 as D (6 bases). Germline V gene data show CDR1 as LGHDT and CDR2 as YNNKEL (reference sequence). The CDR3 totals 14 residues. The CDR3 DNA sequence: TGTGCCAGCAGCCAAGTGTCAGGGGAGGGACGACTAGGCTTC. Protein product: CASSQVSGEGRLGF.

As to this clone: In the same sample, other DNA sequences code for this CDR3. The chain carries TRBV7-6 and TRBJ2-1, with 8 bases lining up with TRBD2. This CDR3 contains 17 residues. The ends lost 4 bases at V and 9 bases at J; junction bases unmatched: 17. Germline V gene sequence: CDR1 SGHVS, CDR2 FNYEAQ. CDR3 bases: TGTGCCAGCAGCTCCCTTTTCGTTCGGGGGGGCCGGGGTGAGCAGTTCTTC. It is translated as CASSSLFVRGGRGEQFF.

The gene calls are TRBV7-3 and TRBJ2-1; 8 positions agree with TRBD1. The V gene end was trimmed by 3 bases and the J gene end by 2 bases; junction bases not matched to a gene: 3. The V gene's germline CDR1 is SGHTA and CDR2 FQGTGA. This CDR3 spans 15 amino acids. The CDR3 nucleotides read TGTGCCAGCAGCTTGTGGACAGGGACCTACAATGAGCAGTTCTTC. It codes for CASSLWTGTYNEQFF. Full variable domain (outside the CDR3, taken from reference TRBV7-3 and TRBJ2-1): GAGVSQTPSNKVTEKGKYVELRCDPISGHTALYWYRQSLGQGPEFLIYFQGTGAADDSGLPNDRFFAVRPEGSVSTLKIQRTERGDSAVYLCASSLWTGTYNEQFFGPGTRLTVL.

This clone came up once. The chain couples TRBV2 to TRBJ2-2; 15 bases fit TRBD2. J was trimmed by 2 bases and V by 7 bases; bases with no gene match: 8. Germline values: CDR1 SNHLY, CDR2 FYNNEI. CDR3 length: 18 residues. CDR3 loop: CASNGLAGGPLNTGELFF. The CDR3 region has the DNA TGTGCCAGCAACGGACTAGCGGGGGGGCCCTTAAACACCGGGGAGCTGTTTTTT. Looking up the rest from reference TRBV2 and TRBJ2-2 gives the full variable domain: EPEVTQTPSHQVTQMGQEVILRCVPISNHLYFYWYRQILGQKVEFLVSFYNNEISEKSEIFDDQFSVERPDGSNFTLKIRSTKLEDSAMYFCASNGLAGGPLNTGELFFGEGSRLTVL.

The chain employs TRBV7-3 and TRBJ1-5; maybe TRBD1 (5 bases). The germline CDR1 and CDR2 sequences are SGHTA and FQGTGA. V lost 3 bases and J 6 bases, leaving 12 bases between the germline ends. The CDR3 covers 14 residues. The CDR3 loop reads CASSLGPPPQPQHF. In nucleotides, the CDR3 is TGTGCCAGCAGCTTGGGGCCCCCCCCTCAGCCCCAGCATTTT.

The chain employs TRBV10-1 and TRBJ2-1; TRBD2 agrees at 8 bases. CDR1 is WNHNN and CDR2 is SYGVQD in the germline V gene (reference sequence). Unmatched junction bases numbered 7, after V lost 4 bases and J lost 8 bases. The CDR3 extends over 14 amino acids. CDR3 sequence: CASSAREGRDEQFF. In DNA form, the CDR3 reads TGCGCCAGCAGTGCCCGGGAGGGCCGGGATGAGCAGTTCTTC.

V is TRBV28 and J is TRBJ2-2; D gene uncertain. This CDR3 is built from 12 residues. Per germline, CDR1 MDHEN and CDR2 SYDVKM. Deletions cut 2 bases from V and 2 bases from J, with 0 bases between. The CDR3, as DNA: TGTGCCAGCAGTTTAAACACCGGGGAGCTGTTTTTT. As protein: CASSLNTGELFF.

The chain carries TRBV28 and TRBJ2-2; TRBD2 might be the D (6 bases). There are 13 residues in the CDR3. Germline assignment: CDR1 MDHEN and CDR2 SYDVKM. The V end was cut by 6 bases, the J end by 3 bases, with 8 bases between. The CDR3 reads CASSGDYTGELFF. The CDR3 DNA reads as TGTGCCAGCAGCGGGGACTACACCGGGGAGCTGTTTTTT.

This rearrangement joins TRBV6-5 to TRBJ1-1; maybe TRBD1 (5 bases). The CDR3 contains 14 residues. Germline V CDR1 and CDR2: MNHEY, SVGAGI. V lost 3 bases and J 7 bases, leaving 15 bases between the germline ends. The CDR3: CASSYASGVNEAFF. DNA of the CDR3: TGTGCCAGCAGTTATGCTTCGGGGGTTAATGAAGCTTTCTTT.

The chain couples TRBV6-5 to TRBJ1-1; the D gene is possibly TRBD1 (6 bases). Germline V gene sequence: CDR1 MNHEY, CDR2 SVGAGI. Trimming removed 0 bases from V and 4 bases from J, with 9 bases in between. CDR3 size: 14 residues. The CDR3 region is CASSYSQGTTEAFF. The CDR3 region has the DNA TGTGCCAGCAGTTACTCCCAGGGGACCACTGAAGCTTTCTTT.

V and J are TRBV7-9 and TRBJ2-2; TRBD1 or TRBD2 may be the D gene (5 bases each). The CDR3 extends over 13 amino acids. Germline CDR1 is SEHNR and CDR2 is FQNEAQ (reference sequence). Trimming stripped 4 bases from V and 13 bases from J, with 16 bases between. CDR3 nucleotides: TGTGCCAGCAGCTCCCAGGGAGTCCCCCCGCTGTTTTTT. Amino acids: CASSSQGVPPLFF.

The genes are TRBV19 and TRBJ1-2; 7 nucleotides line up with TRBD1. The CDR3 covers 14 residues. The junction had 8 bases not matched to a gene; V was cut back by 5 bases and J by 5 bases. Per germline, CDR1 LNHDA and CDR2 SQIVND (reference sequence). CDR3 sequence: CASSFDREEYGYTF. The CDR3 nucleotides read TGTGCCAGTAGTTTTGACAGGGAAGAGTATGGCTACACCTTC.

The chain carries TRBV6-5 and TRBJ1-5, with 7 positions matching TRBD1. The CDR3 is made up of 15 amino acids. Germline loops: CDR1 MNHEY, CDR2 SVGAGI. Losses at the gene ends were 5 bases for V and 3 bases for J; bases not matched to a gene: 7. The CDR3 coding sequence is TGTGCCAGCAGTCCCCGGACAGGAGCCAATCAGCCCCAGCATTTT. Its protein product is CASSPRTGANQPQHF.

V gene TRBV12-5 combines with J gene TRBJ1-5; 7 bases are shared with TRBD1. The CDR3 totals 19 residues. CDR1 is LGHNT and CDR2 is FRNRAP in the germline V gene. V shed 0 bases, J shed 0 bases, and the junction held 11 bases outside the gene matches. CDR3 DNA sequence: TGTGCTAGTGGTTTGGTAGGGACAGTTGAACAGAATAGCAATCAGCCCCAGCATTTT. Protein product: CASGLVGTVEQNSNQPQHF. Supplemented by reference TRBV12-5 and TRBJ1-5, the full variable domain reads DARVTQTPRHKVTEMGQEVTMRCQPILGHNTVFWYRQTMMQGLELLAYFRNRAPLDDSGMPKDRFSAEMPDATLATLKIQPSEPRDSAVYFCASGLVGTVEQNSNQPQHFGDGTRLSIL.